Listed here are 27 T cell receptor beta chains from one sample, sequenced in a study of cytomegalovirus exposure and HLA in healthy donors. The repertoire was sequenced with immunoSEQ multiplex PCR; TCRdb's copy has only in-frame clones and lacks some. The sample yields around 150,000 clones, 65% to 90% seen once. The material sequenced was PBMCs. These TCRs come from a woman aged 18-35 years in good health and CMV-seronegative.

The genes are TRBV6-1 and TRBJ2-5, with D hard to call. The CDR3 contains 13 residues. Deletions cut 2 bases from V and 7 bases from J, with 11 bases between. The germline CDR1 and CDR2 sequences are MNHNS and SASEGT. The CDR3 spells CASSELSDGTQYF. CDR3 bases: TGTGCCAGCAGTGAATTGAGTGATGGGACCCAGTACTTC.

The rearrangement joins TRBV7-8 to TRBJ2-3; tentatively, D is TRBD2 (6 bases). Trimming removed 7 bases at V and 2 bases at J, with 13 bases between. The CDR3 contains 14 residues. The germline V gene has CDR1 SGHVS and CDR2 FQNEAQ. The CDR3 DNA reads TGTGCCAGCACCCCTCGGGGGATCACAGATACGCAGTATTTT. This codes for CASTPRGITDTQYF.

This chain uses TRBV14 with TRBJ1-2; no clear D gene. The CDR3 consists of 13 residues. The V and J ends lost 1 base and 5 bases respectively, with 8 bases between them. Germline-derived CDR1 and CDR2 are SGHDN and FVKESK. The CDR3 loop is CASSQGYRYGYTF. The CDR3 coding sequence is TGTGCCAGCAGCCAAGGGTACAGATATGGCTACACCTTC.

The genes are TRBV6-1 and TRBJ1-5, with a possible D match to TRBD1 (6 bases). The CDR3 consists of 15 residues. Germline V gene sequence: CDR1 MNHNS, CDR2 SASEGT. V was shortened by 10 bases and J by 7 bases, with 23 bases between the two germline ends. The CDR3 protein is CAIGRNREAGQPQHF. The DNA of the CDR3 is TGTGCCATAGGCCGTAACAGGGAAGCAGGGCAGCCCCAGCATTTT.

The chain uses TRBV6-5 and TRBJ1-1, with 9 bases fitting TRBD1. With V trimmed by 3 bases and J by 0 bases, 2 bases remained unmatched. This CDR3 is 15 amino acids long. Germline V gives CDR1 MNHEY, CDR2 SVGAGI. The CDR3 sequence is CASSYRQGVNTEAFF. For the CDR3, the DNA is TGTGCCAGCAGTTATCGACAGGGGGTGAACACTGAAGCTTTCTTT.

CDR3 nucleotides: TGTGCCAGCAGTTCTACGACAGGAACCACTGAAGCTTTCTTT. It yields the protein CASSSTTGTTEAFF. V is TRBV27 and J is TRBJ1-1; a weak D match, TRBD1 (6 bases). This CDR3 comprises 14 residues. Trimming stripped 4 bases from V and 4 bases from J, with 13 bases between. The germline V gene encodes CDR1 MNHEY and CDR2 SMNVEV (reference sequence).

This rearrangement joins TRBV6-5 to TRBJ2-3, with unresolved D. The CDR3 length is 12 residues. The ends were cut back, 2 bases at V and 6 bases at J, with 6 bases in the middle. The germline V gene has CDR1 MNHEY and CDR2 SVGAGI. CDR3 DNA sequence: TGTGCCAGCAGTTACGGGCCCGATACGCAGTATTTT. Protein: CASSYGPDTQYF.

V is TRBV27 and J is TRBJ2-3; the match to TRBD2 covers 10 bases. V dropped 10 bases and J dropped 6; count of bases not matched to a gene: 7. Germline V lookup: CDR1 MNHEY, CDR2 SMNVEV (reference sequence). CDR3 size: 13 residues. As DNA, the CDR3 is TGTGCCACTAGACTAGCGGGTGCGGATACGCAGTATTTT. Its protein is CATRLAGADTQYF.

This chain joins TRBV7-9 and TRBJ1-6; D ambiguous. Germline V lookup: CDR1 SEHNR, CDR2 FQNEAQ (reference sequence). V gave up 5 bases and J gave up 7 bases, with 6 bases separating them. CDR3 size: 12 residues. DNA of the CDR3: TGTGCCAGCAGCCTACAGAATTCACCCCTCCACTTT. Translation: CASSLQNSPLHF.

The chain joins TRBV7-9 to TRBJ2-2; no clear D. Germline-derived CDR1 and CDR2 are SEHNR and FQNEAQ (reference sequence). Trimming took 10 bases from V and 5 from J, leaving 5 bases between them. This CDR3 is 10 amino acids long. In DNA, the CDR3 is TGTGCCACCTTTACCGGGGAGCTGTTTTTT. This encodes CATFTGELFF.

This chain links TRBV10-2 with TRBJ1-2; tentative D call: TRBD1 (6 bases). The germline V and J ends were trimmed by 5 bases and 2 bases, with 15 bases remaining between them. The CDR3 sequence is 15 residues long. The germline CDR1 and CDR2 sequences are WSHSY and SAAADI. The CDR3 nucleotides are TGCGCCAGCAGTCGCAGGGGAACCCCCAACTATGGCTACACCTTC. Translation gives CASSRRGTPNYGYTF.

The rearrangement uses TRBV5-1 and TRBJ2-7, with 9 bases aligning to TRBD1. The CDR3 is 17 amino acids. The J segment lost 0 bases and the V segment lost 1 base, leaving 8 bases of the junction unmatched. Germline CDR1 is SGHRS and CDR2 is YFSETQ. In DNA, the CDR3 is TGCGCCAGCAGCTTGATCGGACAGGGGAGACGCTCCTACGAGCAGTACTTC. Translation gives CASSLIGQGRRSYEQYF. The whole variable domain, filled in from reference TRBV5-1 and TRBJ2-7, reads KAGVTQTPRYLIKTRGQQVTLSCSPISGHRSVSWYQQTPGQGLQFLFEYFSETQRNKGNFPGRFSGRQFSNSRSEMNVSTLELGDSALYLCASSLIGQGRRSYEQYFGPGTRLTVT.

Comments on this clone: A junction boundary mismatches the germline segment, possibly from a read error. The genes are TRBV18 and TRBJ2-1; 13 bases map to TRBD2. Germline loops: CDR1 KGHSH, CDR2 LQKENI. The CDR3 length is 17 residues. The DNA for the CDR3 is TGTGCCAGCTCGCCACGTACCACTAGCGGGGGGGCCCATGAGCAGTTCTTC. Amino acid sequence: CASSPRTTSGGAHEQFF.

The rearrangement joins TRBV6-5 to TRBJ2-7, with 10 bases that match TRBD2. CDR1 MNHEY and CDR2 SVGAGI come from the germline V gene. V lost 0 bases, J lost 3 bases, and 2 bases stayed unmatched. The CDR3 length is 15 residues. CDR3 amino acids: CASSYSLAGDYEQYF. Written as DNA, the CDR3 is TGTGCCAGCAGTTACTCCCTAGCGGGGGACTACGAGCAGTACTTC.

The chain uses TRBV6-7 and TRBJ2-2; 9 nucleotides line up with TRBD1. TRBV6-7 is reported as an ORF; its role is uncertain. Germline trimming cut 4 bases from V and 3 bases from J; bases unmatched to any gene: 3. The CDR3 length is 15 residues. Here the CDR3 DNA reads TGTGCCAGCAGTTTAAGACAGGGGGACACCGGGGAGCTGTTTTTT. Translating gives CASSLRQGDTGELFF.

This rearrangement joins TRBV28 to TRBJ2-6; no firm D call. Trimming took 2 bases from V and 2 from J, leaving 4 bases between them. The CDR3 has 14 residues. CDR1 MDHEN and CDR2 SYDVKM come from the germline V gene. CDR3 nucleotides: TGTGCCAGCAGTTTAGAGGCTGGGGCCAACGTCCTGACTTTC. Protein: CASSLEAGANVLTF.

This sequence joins TRBV7-9 and TRBJ1-1; tentative D call: TRBD1 (5 bases). In germline, CDR1 is SEHNR, CDR2 FQNEAQ (reference sequence). V was pared by 5 bases and J by 4 bases, with 11 bases between. The CDR3 totals 13 residues. The chain's CDR3 is CASSPDGGTEAFF. In DNA, the CDR3 is TGTGCCAGCAGCCCGGACGGGGGCACTGAAGCTTTCTTT.

CDR3 sequence: CASSHEGDSSYEQYF. CDR3 in DNA: TGCGCCAGCAGCCATGAGGGGGACAGCTCCTACGAGCAGTACTTC. The chain links TRBV5-1 to TRBJ2-7, with TRBD1 matching 7 bases. J gave up 0 bases and V 4 bases, and 7 bases lay outside the gene matches. Germline V gives CDR1 SGHRS, CDR2 YFSETQ. This CDR3 has 15 amino acids.

CDR3 sequence: CASSGSRLINYGYTF. The CDR3 nucleotides are TGTGCCAGCAGCGGGTCGCGGCTGATTAACTATGGCTACACCTTC. V gene TRBV2 combines with J gene TRBJ1-2; D not certain. The CDR3 spans 15 residues. In germline, CDR1 is SNHLY, CDR2 FYNNEI. Trimming removed 6 bases at V and 1 base at J, with 15 bases between.

V usage is TRBV18 and J usage is TRBJ2-3; D is perhaps TRBD1 (5 bases). V lost 3 bases, J lost 5 bases, and 9 bases lay in between. The CDR3 has 13 amino acids. Germline V gene lookup returns CDR1 KGHSH and CDR2 LQKENI. Written as DNA, the CDR3 is TGTGCCAGCTCACCTCTAAGGGGAGATACGCAGTATTTT. It codes for CASSPLRGDTQYF.

The chain uses TRBV6-6 and TRBJ1-5; D unresolved. Germline CDR1 reads MNHNY; CDR2 reads SVGAGI (reference sequence). Trimming took 0 bases from V and 7 from J, leaving 13 bases between them. This CDR3 region has 15 residues. Written as DNA, the CDR3 is TGTGCCAGCAGTTACTCGAGGGCTGGTAAACAGCCCCAGCATTTT. It codes for CASSYSRAGKQPQHF.

The chain links TRBV10-3 to TRBJ2-7; D might be TRBD1 (5 bases). V dropped 4 bases and J dropped 2 bases, with 9 bases sitting between them. This CDR3 contains 13 residues. CDR1 is ENHRY, CDR2 SYGVKD, per germline. DNA of the CDR3: TGTGCCATCAGTGTGGACAAAGCCTACGAGCAGTACTTC. Encoded protein: CAISVDKAYEQYF.

This clone was counted a few times. V and J are TRBV5-1 and TRBJ2-3; D might be TRBD2 (5 bases). Between the trimmed V and J ends, which lost 4 bases and 0 bases, there was a span of 15 bases. This CDR3 spans 16 amino acids. Per germline, CDR1 SGHRS and CDR2 YFSETQ. Here the CDR3 reads CASSPGRGGSTDTQYF. The DNA for the CDR3 is TGCGCCAGCAGCCCTGGCCGAGGCGGGAGCACAGATACGCAGTATTTT.

This chain joins TRBV6-1 and TRBJ2-7; 11 bases align to TRBD1. The CDR3 runs 15 residues. Germline CDR1 MNHNS, CDR2 SASEGT. V was clipped by 6 bases and J by 3 bases; unmatched bases: 7. This chain's CDR3 is CASSNSGTGGYEQYF. CDR3 bases: TGTGCCAGCAGCAATTCCGGGACAGGGGGCTACGAGCAGTACTTC.

The rearrangement joins TRBV4-2 to TRBJ2-7; the match to TRBD2 covers 11 bases. This CDR3 has 17 residues. Germline CDR1 is LGHNA and CDR2 is YNFKEQ. V lost 0 bases to trimming and J lost 2 bases; unmatched junction nucleotides: 6. The CDR3 DNA reads TGTGCCAGCAGCCAAGAAAGTCTAGCGGGAGGCCCCTACGAGCAGTACTTC. It specifies CASSQESLAGGPYEQYF.

This chain's CDR3 is CASRSTRDRGRPQYF. As DNA, the CDR3 is TGTGCAAGTCGCTCCACCCGGGACAGGGGGCGTCCTCAGTACTTC. The chain uses TRBV12-2 and TRBJ2-7; the table gives TRBD1 as D, unverified against the DNA. TRBV12-2 is classified as a pseudogene. The CDR3 loop spans 15 amino acids.

This clone was recorded a few times. This chain links TRBV4-3 with TRBJ2-1, with D possibly being TRBD2 (6 bases). V lost 0 bases to trimming and J lost 2 bases, with 11 bases between them. Germline-derived CDR1 and CDR2 are LGHNA and YSLEER. The CDR3 has 16 residues. The CDR3 DNA is TGCGCCAGCAGCCAAGATAGCGGCTCAGCCTACAATGAGCAGTTCTTC. Its protein is CASSQDSGSAYNEQFF.